This T cell receptor (beta chain) was obtained from a study of cytomegalovirus exposure and HLA in healthy donors. For this clone: The antigen remains unidentified.

The CDR3 extends over 15 amino acids. The V gene end was trimmed by 3 bases and the J gene end by 0 bases; junction bases not matched to a gene: 1. Germline V CDR1 and CDR2: LNHDA, SQIVND (reference sequence). 13 Jbeta primers and 60 Vbeta primers were used for the PCR. Clones were sequenced by immunoSEQ multiplex PCR, and TCRdb holds only the in-frame ones, with some missing. The data contain about 140,000 clones, 66% of them seen just once; the ten biggest clones take up around 6%. General study findings and limits: Across donors, most TCRs were seen rarely, yet some public ones were widespread.

This receptor was identified in a woman aged 60-75 years in good health and CMV-seronegative. Material for sequencing was PBMCs. V is TRBV19 and J is TRBJ2-3, with TRBD2 matching over 9 bases. The DNA of the CDR3 is TGTGCCAGTAGTATGGCGGGAGGGAGCACAGATACGCAGTATTTT. Translation: CASSMAGGSTDTQYF.